This T cell receptor beta chain was sequenced for a study of breast tumors, draining lymph nodes, adjacent tissues. Findings of the study overall: Luminal-like breast cancer showed significantly higher tumor–nontumor repertoire similarity than basal-like. Tumors had less TCR diversity than lymph nodes, more than nontumor tissue. Data fit most tumor T cells coming from lymph node, expanding in tumor.

TCRdb reanalysed the multiplex PCR reads using MiXCR and keeps one entry per CDR3 protein. The repertoire includes over 10,000 distinct CDR3 sequences, 45% to 55% of them detected once, and about 42% sits in the top ten. Germline assignment: CDR1 DFQATT and CDR2 SNEGSKA (reference sequence). The V segment lost 1 base and the J segment 4 bases; nucleotides outside the gene matches: 9. The CDR3 contains 15 residues. Notes on this clonotype: Antigen unknown.

The receptor was isolated from a female donor with breast cancer. Some clones in this sample may be carry-over from other donors' samples. Sequencing was performed on tumor-adjacent breast tissue. The chain employs TRBV20-1 and TRBJ2-7; 8 bases match TRBD1. CDR3 region: CSARGDRGQGYEQYF. The DNA for the CDR3 is TGCAGTGCTAGAGGAGATCGAGGACAGGGTTACGAGCAGTACTTC.